This TCR beta chain was captured by sequencing in a study of OX40 agonist ivuxolimab in advanced cancers. In the study overall: Patients' therapy was ivuxolimab, an antibody that acts as an agonist of OX40 (CD134). The eligibility criteria allowed prior anti-PD-1, anti-PD-L1 or anti-CTLA-4 therapy, and roughly 39% had some. Overall study findings and caveats: Compared with others, partial responders at 0.1-3.0 mg/kg displayed clonal expansion among the lowest.

As regards this clone: The antigen is unknown.

Assay: immunoSEQ multiplex PCR; the TCRdb copy retains only in-frame clones and omits some. The sample lists about 63,000 clones, 75% to 90% occurring once. Autoimmune disease history or systemic immunosuppression led to patient exclusion. Germline V gene sequence: CDR1 MNHEY, CDR2 SVGAGI. V was pared by 4 bases and J by 7 bases, with 14 bases between. This CDR3 region has 14 residues. Sequences were derived from CD4+ or CD8+ T cells sorted from blood, sampled in a trial of the OX40 agonist ivuxolimab. The chain uses TRBV6-5 and TRBJ2-4; D is unresolved. The TCR originated in an adult with an advanced solid tumor such as melanoma, head and neck, liver or kidney cancer. CDR3 protein: CASSSARFRNIQYF. Written as DNA, the CDR3 is TGTGCCAGCAGTTCCGCCCGATTCAGGAACATTCAGTACTTC.